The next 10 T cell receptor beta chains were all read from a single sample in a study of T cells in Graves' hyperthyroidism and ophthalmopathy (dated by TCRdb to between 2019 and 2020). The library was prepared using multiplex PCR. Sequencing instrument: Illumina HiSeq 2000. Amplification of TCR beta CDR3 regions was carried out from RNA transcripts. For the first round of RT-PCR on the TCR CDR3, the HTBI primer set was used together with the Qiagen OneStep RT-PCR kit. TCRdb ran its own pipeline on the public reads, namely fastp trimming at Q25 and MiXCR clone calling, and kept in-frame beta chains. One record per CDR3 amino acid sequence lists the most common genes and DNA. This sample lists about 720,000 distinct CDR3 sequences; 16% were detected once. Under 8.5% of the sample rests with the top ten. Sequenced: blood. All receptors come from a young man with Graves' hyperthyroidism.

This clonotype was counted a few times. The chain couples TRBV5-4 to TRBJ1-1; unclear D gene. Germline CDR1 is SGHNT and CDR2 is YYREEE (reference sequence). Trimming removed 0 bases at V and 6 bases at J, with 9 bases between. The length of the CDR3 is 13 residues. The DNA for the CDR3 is TGTGCCAGCAGCTTGGTGCCGGGTGCTGAAGCTTTCTTT. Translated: CASSLVPGAEAFF.

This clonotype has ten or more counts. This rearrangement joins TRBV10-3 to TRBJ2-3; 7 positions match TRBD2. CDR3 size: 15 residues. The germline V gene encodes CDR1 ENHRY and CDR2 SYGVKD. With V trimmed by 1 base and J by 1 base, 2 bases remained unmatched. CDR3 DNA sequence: TGTGCCATCAGTGAGTTAAGCGGGGGCACAGATACGCAGTATTTT. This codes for CAISELSGGTDTQYF.

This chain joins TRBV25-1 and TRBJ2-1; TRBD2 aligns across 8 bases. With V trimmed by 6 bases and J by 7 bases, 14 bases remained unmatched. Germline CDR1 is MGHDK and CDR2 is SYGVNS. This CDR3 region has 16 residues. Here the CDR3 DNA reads TGTGCCAGCAGGAAAAGCGGGGGAGGGCTCAATAATGAGCAGTTCTTC. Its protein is CASRKSGGGLNNEQFF. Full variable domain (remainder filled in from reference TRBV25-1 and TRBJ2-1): EADIYQTPRYLVIGTGKKITLECSQTMGHDKMYWYQQDPGMELHLIHYSYGVNSTEKGDLSSESTVSRIRTEHFPLTLESARPSHTSQYLCASRKSGGGLNNEQFFGPGTRLTVL.

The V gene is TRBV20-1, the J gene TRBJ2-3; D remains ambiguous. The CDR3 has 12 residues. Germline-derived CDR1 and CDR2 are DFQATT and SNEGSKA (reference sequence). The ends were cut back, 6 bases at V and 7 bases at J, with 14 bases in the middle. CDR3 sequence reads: CSAQNGPNTQYF. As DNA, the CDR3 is TGCAGTGCCCAAAACGGGCCCAATACGCAGTATTTT.

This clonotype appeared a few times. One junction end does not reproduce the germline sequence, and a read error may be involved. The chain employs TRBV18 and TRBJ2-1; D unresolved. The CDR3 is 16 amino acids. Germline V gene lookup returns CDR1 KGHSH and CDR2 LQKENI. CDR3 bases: TGTACCAGCTCATATTCCGGGCCCTCGGTCGGCAATGAGCAGTTCTTC. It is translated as CTSSYSGPSVGNEQFF. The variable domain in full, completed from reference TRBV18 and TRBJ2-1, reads NAGVMQNPRHLVRRRGQEARLRCSPMKGHSHVYWYRQLPEEGLKFMVYLQKENIIDESGMPKERFSAEFPKEGPSILRIQQVVRGDSAAYFCTSSYSGPSVGNEQFFGPGTRLTVL.

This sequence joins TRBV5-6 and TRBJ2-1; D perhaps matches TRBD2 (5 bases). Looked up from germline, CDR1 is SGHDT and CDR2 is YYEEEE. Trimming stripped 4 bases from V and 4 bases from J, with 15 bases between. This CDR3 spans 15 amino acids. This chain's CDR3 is CASSRKRTGYNEQFF. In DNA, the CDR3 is TGTGCCAGCAGCCGAAAAAGGACGGGGTACAATGAGCAGTTCTTC.

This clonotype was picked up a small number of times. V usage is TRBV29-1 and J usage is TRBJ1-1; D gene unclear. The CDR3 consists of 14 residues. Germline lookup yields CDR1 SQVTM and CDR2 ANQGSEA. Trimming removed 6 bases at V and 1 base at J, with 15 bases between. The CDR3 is CSVNSARQNTEAFF. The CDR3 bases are TGCAGCGTCAACTCCGCCCGGCAGAACACTGAAGCTTTCTTT. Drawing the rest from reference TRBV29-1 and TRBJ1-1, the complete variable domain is SAVISQKPSRDICQRGTSLTIQCQVDSQVTMMFWYRQQPGQSLTLIATANQGSEATYESGFVIDKFPISRPNLTFSTLTVSNMSPEDSSIYLCSVNSARQNTEAFFGQGTRLTVV.

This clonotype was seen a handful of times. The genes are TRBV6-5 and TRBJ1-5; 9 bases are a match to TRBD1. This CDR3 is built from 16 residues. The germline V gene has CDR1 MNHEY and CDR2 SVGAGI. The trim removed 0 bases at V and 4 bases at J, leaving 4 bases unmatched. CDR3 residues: CASSYSGDRGNQPQHF. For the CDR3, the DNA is TGTGCCAGCAGTTACTCGGGCGACAGGGGGAATCAGCCCCAGCATTTT.

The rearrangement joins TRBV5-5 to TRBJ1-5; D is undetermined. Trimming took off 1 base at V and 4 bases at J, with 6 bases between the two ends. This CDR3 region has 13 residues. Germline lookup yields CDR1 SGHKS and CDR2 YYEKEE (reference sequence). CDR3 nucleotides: TGTGCCAGCAGCTTGTGGTTGAATCAGCCCCAGCATTTT. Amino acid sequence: CASSLWLNQPQHF.

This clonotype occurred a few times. CDR3 residues: CASSQDISAGRYEQYF. CDR3 in DNA: TGCGCCAGCAGCCAAGATATTTCGGCGGGGCGATACGAGCAGTACTTC. The chain is built from TRBV4-1 and TRBJ2-7; D may be TRBD2 (6 bases). The CDR3 consists of 16 residues. Germline V CDR1 and CDR2: MGHRA, YSYEKL. Trimming took 0 bases from V and 4 from J, leaving 16 bases between them.